This is a list of T cell receptor beta chains from one sample in a study of T cell responses to AZD1222 COVID-19 vaccine. TCRdb's copy holds only in-frame clones and misses some; the assay was immunoSEQ multiplex PCR. Here the sample spans 90,000 to 120,000 clones, 87% being singletons. The sample consisted of peripheral blood, taken 28 days after the second AZD1222 dose. Source of these receptors: an adult who received the AZD1222 COVID-19 vaccine. Both conserved end residues are part of each CDR3. Fields, in order: V gene, clone size, D gene, J gene, CDR3 protein, CDR3 DNA. A D gene is named only where the DNA matches it firmly. Not every row has a clone size; where given, it reads once, few, many or a size class.

>TRBV2|NA|NA|TRBJ2-7
CASSESFQGIGEQYF
TGTGCCAGCAGTGAAAGTTTTCAGGGGATCGGCGAGCAGTACTTC
>TRBV19|NA|NA|TRBJ1-2
CASTPPRALNYGYTF
TGTGCCAGTACTCCCCCACGAGCCTTAAACTATGGCTACACCTTC
>TRBV6-5|NA|NA|TRBJ1-5
CASRRGQANQPQHF
TGTGCCAGCAGGAGAGGGCAGGCTAATCAGCCCCAGCATTTT
>TRBV7-2|once|NA|TRBJ2-3
CASSANFGQYF
TGTGCCAGCAGCGCTAACTTTGGGCAGTATTTT
>TRBV11-2|NA|TRBD1|TRBJ1-2
CASSLEGQGYGYTF
TGTGCCAGCAGCTTAGAAGGACAGGGTTATGGCTACACCTTC
>TRBV11-2|NA|NA|TRBJ1-1
CASSPDLNTEAFF
TGTGCCAGCAGTCCGGACCTGAACACTGAAGCTTTCTTT
>TRBV6-5|NA|NA|TRBJ1-2
CASSYSNQGGYTF
TGTGCCAGCAGTTACTCGAATCAGGGAGGCTACACCTTC
>TRBV5-1|NA|TRBD1|TRBJ2-7
CASSTRDRDHSYEQYF
TGCGCCAGCAGCACCCGGGACAGGGACCACTCCTACGAGCAGTACTTC
>TRBV6-1|NA|NA|TRBJ1-1
CASSEFVENTEAFF
TGTGCCAGCAGTGAGTTTGTGGAGAACACTGAAGCTTTCTTT
>TRBV19|NA|TRBD1|TRBJ2-2
CASNTGTANTGELFF
TGTGCCAGTAATACCGGGACAGCGAACACCGGGGAGCTGTTTTTT
>TRBV3-1/TRBV3-2|NA|TRBD2|TRBJ2-3
CASSTRTSAADTQYF
TGTGCCAGCAGCACACGGACTAGCGCGGCAGATACGCAGTATTTT
>TRBV7-2|NA|NA|TRBJ2-3
CASSLVGGGSPTDTQYF
TGTGCCAGCAGCTTAGTTGGTGGGGGGTCCCCCACAGATACGCAGTATTTT
>TRBV12-3/TRBV12-4|NA|TRBD1|TRBJ1-1
CASRDRYTEAFF
TGTGCCAGCAGGGACAGGTACACTGAAGCTTTCTTT
>TRBV11-2|NA|NA|TRBJ2-3
CASSLIAQPTDTQYF
TGTGCCAGCAGCTTAATCGCCCAACCAACAGATACGCAGTATTTT
>TRBV18|NA|NA|TRBJ1-5
CASSNTREGNQPQHF
TGTGCCAGCTCAAACACTAGAGAGGGCAATCAGCCCCAGCATTTT
>TRBV29-1|NA|TRBD1|TRBJ2-7
CSVDGQGSYEQYF
TGCAGCGTTGATGGACAGGGATCCTACGAGCAGTACTTC
>TRBV3-1/TRBV3-2|once|NA|TRBJ1-5
CASSQGWNARGNQPQHF
TGTGCCAGCAGCCAAGGATGGAACGCCCGGGGCAATCAGCCCCAGCATTTT
>TRBV5-1|NA|NA|TRBJ2-7
CASMFQSNAYEQYF
TGCGCCAGCATGTTCCAATCCAATGCCTACGAGCAGTACTTC
>TRBV19|NA|NA|TRBJ1-3
CASSITVSGNTIYF
TGTGCCAGTAGTATCACGGTCTCTGGAAACACCATATATTTT
>TRBV5-7|NA|NA|TRBJ1-3
CASTLKRGNTIYF
TGTGCCAGCACCCTCAAAAGAGGAAACACCATATATTTT
>TRBV6-5|once|NA|TRBJ2-1
CASSYSGGGHNEQFF
TGTGCCAGCAGTTACTCGGGGGGGGGCCACAATGAGCAGTTCTTC
>TRBV20-1|NA|NA|TRBJ1-1
CSASDGHPNTEAFF
TGCAGTGCTAGTGACGGACACCCGAACACTGAAGCTTTCTTT
>TRBV28|NA|TRBD1|TRBJ1-4
CASSSGQGLMFF
TGTGCCAGCAGTTCCGGACAGGGGCTGATGTTTTTT
>TRBV10-1|NA|NA|TRBJ2-2
CATSLGPNTGELFF
TGCGCCACTTCGCTCGGGCCGAACACCGGGGAGCTGTTTTTT
>TRBV3-1/TRBV3-2|NA|NA|TRBJ1-2
CASSPDTGANYGYTF
TGTGCCAGCAGCCCCGACACGGGGGCGAACTATGGCTACACCTTC
>TRBV30|NA|NA|TRBJ2-7
CAWATGISYEQYF
TGTGCCTGGGCCACAGGGATTTCCTACGAGCAGTACTTC
>TRBV28|NA|NA|TRBJ1-4
CASSLGTGSRLFF
TGTGCCAGCAGCCTCGGGACCGGAAGCAGACTGTTTTTT
>TRBV3-1/TRBV3-2|NA|NA|TRBJ2-1
CASSLTRYRHNEQFF
TGTGCCAGCAGCCTTACCAGGTACCGACACAATGAGCAGTTCTTC
>TRBV7-7|once|TRBD2|TRBJ2-7
CASSLGAGGESYEQYF
TGTGCCAGCAGCTTAGGGGCGGGAGGGGAATCCTACGAGCAGTACTTC
>TRBV27|NA|NA|TRBJ1-5
CASSSGYSNQPQHF
TGTGCCAGCAGTTCGGGGTATAGCAATCAGCCCCAGCATTTT
>TRBV10-2|NA|NA|TRBJ2-3
CASSESGHTDTQYF
TGCGCCAGCAGTGAGTCGGGCCACACAGATACGCAGTATTTT
>TRBV7-8|NA|NA|TRBJ2-7
CASSFGAYEQYF
TGTGCCAGCAGCTTCGGAGCCTACGAGCAGTACTTC
>TRBV5-8|NA|TRBD1|TRBJ2-7
CASRKPGQPYEQYF
TGTGCCAGCAGGAAACCGGGACAGCCTTACGAGCAGTACTTC
>TRBV7-7|NA|NA|TRBJ2-5
CASSSSPTPGETQYF
TGTGCTAGCAGCTCCTCCCCTACCCCCGGGGAGACCCAGTACTTC
>TRBV3-1/TRBV3-2|NA|NA|TRBJ1-2
CASSFGRGNYGYTF
TGTGCCAGCAGCTTTGGACGGGGGAACTATGGCTACACCTTC
>TRBV10-3|once|TRBD1|TRBJ2-6
CAITGTASGANVLTF
TGTGCCATCACCGGGACAGCCTCTGGGGCCAACGTCCTGACTTTC
>TRBV5-1|NA|NA|TRBJ2-7
CASSLGVGARSYEQYF
TGCGCCAGCAGCCTTGGAGTCGGGGCCAGATCCTACGAGCAGTACTTC
>TRBV6-6|NA|NA|TRBJ2-7
CASGHEQYF
TGTGCCAGCGGGCACGAGCAGTACTTC
>TRBV3-1/TRBV3-2|NA|TRBD1|TRBJ1-2
CASSPGTGRNYGYTF
TGTGCCAGCAGCCCCGGGACAGGGAGAAACTATGGCTACACCTTC
>TRBV28|NA|NA|TRBJ1-2
CASSRVGYGYTF
TGTGCCAGCAGCAGGGTAGGCTATGGCTACACCTTC
>TRBV5-4|NA|NA|TRBJ1-2
CASSLEGSGSYGYTF
TGTGCCAGCAGCTTGGAAGGCAGTGGGTCGTATGGCTACACCTTC
>TRBV30|once|TRBD1|TRBJ2-5
CAWSDRDRVILETQYF
TGTGCCTGGAGTGACCGGGACAGGGTCATCTTGGAGACCCAGTACTTC